This entry describes one TCR beta chain. This sample is drawn from a study of blood T cell repertoires in COVID-19. Study at large: The United States, Italy and Spain were the sources of the acute and convalescent COVID-19 samples. Sample material is recorded as cDNA or gDNA derived from T cells, B-cell-depleted T cells, or PBMCs.

Germline loops: CDR1 SGHDT, CDR2 YYEEEE. V lost 6 bases and J lost 3, with 18 bases in between. This CDR3 is built from 15 residues. Per the authors' pipeline: Scientists estimated how many nucleated cells there were by amplifying reference gene primers. Sequencing was performed with immunoSEQ multiplex PCR; in TCRdb, only in-frame clones are kept and a portion is missing. V and J calls and clone size follow that table, whereas D and trimming were derived from the DNA. There are approximately 280,000 clones in the sample; approximately 90% occur only once, and under 15% lies in the top ten. The sequencing input was peripheral blood. The V call is TRBV5-6, the J call TRBJ1-2; D is unresolved. The receptor was derived from a woman in her fifties or sixties with acute or convalescent COVID-19. CDR3 loop: CASTAMSEVDYGYTF. In nucleotides, the CDR3 is TGTGCCAGCACCGCAATGAGCGAAGTGGACTATGGCTACACCTTC.